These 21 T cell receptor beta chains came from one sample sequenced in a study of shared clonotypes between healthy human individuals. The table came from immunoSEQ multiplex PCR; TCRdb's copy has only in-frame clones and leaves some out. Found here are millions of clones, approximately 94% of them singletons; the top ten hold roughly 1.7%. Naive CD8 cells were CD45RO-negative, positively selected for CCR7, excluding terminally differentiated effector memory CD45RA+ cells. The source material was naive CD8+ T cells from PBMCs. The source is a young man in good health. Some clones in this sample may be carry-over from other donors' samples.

CDR3 sequence: CATSTRGGAGNTIYF. For the CDR3, the DNA is TGTGCCACCAGCACTCGGGGAGGGGCGGGAAACACCATATATTTT. V gene TRBV15 combines with J gene TRBJ1-3, with a weak D call TRBD1 (5 bases). The V end was cut by 4 bases, the J end by 4 bases, with 14 bases between. CDR1 and CDR2 from the germline V gene are LNHNV and YYDKDF (reference sequence). This CDR3 spans 15 amino acids. Filled out from reference TRBV15 and TRBJ1-3, the complete variable domain reads DAMVIQNPRYQVTQFGKPVTLSCSQTLNHNVMYWYQQKSSQAPKLLFHYYDKDFNNEADTPDNFQSRRPNTSFCFLDIRSPGLGDTAMYLCATSTRGGAGNTIYFGEGSWLTVV.

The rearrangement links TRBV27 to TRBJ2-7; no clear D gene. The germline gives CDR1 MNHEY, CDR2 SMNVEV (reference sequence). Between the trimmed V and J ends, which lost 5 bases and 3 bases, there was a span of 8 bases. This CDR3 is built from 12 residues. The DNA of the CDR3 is TGTGCCAGCAGTATTATCATCTACGAGCAGTACTTC. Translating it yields CASSIIIYEQYF.

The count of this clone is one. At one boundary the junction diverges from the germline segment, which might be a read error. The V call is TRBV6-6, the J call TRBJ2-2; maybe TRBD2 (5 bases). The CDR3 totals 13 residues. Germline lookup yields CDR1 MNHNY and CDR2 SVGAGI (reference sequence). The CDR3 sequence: CATPHSDHRGAVF. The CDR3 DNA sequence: TGTGCCACCCCCCACTCGGACCACCGGGGAGCTGTTTTT.

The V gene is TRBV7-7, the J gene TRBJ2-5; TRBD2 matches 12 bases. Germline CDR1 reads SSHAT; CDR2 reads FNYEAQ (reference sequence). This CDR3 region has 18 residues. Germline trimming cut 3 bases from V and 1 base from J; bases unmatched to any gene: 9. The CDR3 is CASSLGTSGWQPQETQYF. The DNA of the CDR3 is TGTGCCAGCAGCTTGGGGACTAGCGGGTGGCAACCCCAAGAGACCCAGTACTTC.

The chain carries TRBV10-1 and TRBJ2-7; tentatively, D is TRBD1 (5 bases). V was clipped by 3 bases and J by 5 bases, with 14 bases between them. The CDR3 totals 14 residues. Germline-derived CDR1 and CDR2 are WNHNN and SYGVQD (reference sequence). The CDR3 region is CASSDDSFVNEQYF. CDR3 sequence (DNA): TGCGCCAGCAGTGATGACAGTTTTGTGAACGAGCAGTACTTC.

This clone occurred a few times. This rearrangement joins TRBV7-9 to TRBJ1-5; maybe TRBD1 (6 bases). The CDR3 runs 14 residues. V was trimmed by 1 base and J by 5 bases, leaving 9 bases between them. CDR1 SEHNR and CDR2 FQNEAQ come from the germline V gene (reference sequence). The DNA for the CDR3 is TGTGCCAGCAGCTTAGAGGACAGCTATCAGCCCCAGCATTTT. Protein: CASSLEDSYQPQHF.

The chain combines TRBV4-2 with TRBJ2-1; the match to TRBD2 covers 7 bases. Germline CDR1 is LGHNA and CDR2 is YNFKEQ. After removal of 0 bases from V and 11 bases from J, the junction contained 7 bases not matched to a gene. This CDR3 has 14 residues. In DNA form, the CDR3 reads TGTGCCAGCAGCCAAGAGCGCGGGGGAAGTAAGCAGTTCTTC. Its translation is CASSQERGGSKQFF.

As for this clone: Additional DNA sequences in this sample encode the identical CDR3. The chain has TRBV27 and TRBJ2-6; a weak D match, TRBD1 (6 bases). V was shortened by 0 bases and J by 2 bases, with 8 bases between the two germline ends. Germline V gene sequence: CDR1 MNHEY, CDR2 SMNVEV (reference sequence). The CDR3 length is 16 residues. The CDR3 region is CASSLSAGAGANVLTF. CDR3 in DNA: TGTGCCAGCAGTTTATCGGCAGGGGCTGGGGCCAACGTCCTGACTTTC.

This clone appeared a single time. The CDR3 region has the DNA TGTGCCATCAGCGGTGTAGCAGGGGGCGAATCGGACTATGGCTACACCTTC. Protein product: CAISGVAGGESDYGYTF. The chain uses TRBV10-3 and TRBJ1-2; 8 nucleotides align to TRBD1. The V gene end was trimmed by 6 bases and the J gene end by 3 bases; junction bases not matched to a gene: 15. The CDR3 consists of 17 residues. Germline V gives CDR1 ENHRY, CDR2 SYGVKD.

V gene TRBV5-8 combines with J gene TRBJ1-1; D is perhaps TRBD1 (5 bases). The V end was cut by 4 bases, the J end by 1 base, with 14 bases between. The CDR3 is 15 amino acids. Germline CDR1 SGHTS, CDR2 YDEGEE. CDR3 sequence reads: CASSPKRQTNTEAFF. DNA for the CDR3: TGTGCCAGCAGCCCCAAAAGACAGACGAACACTGAAGCTTTCTTT.

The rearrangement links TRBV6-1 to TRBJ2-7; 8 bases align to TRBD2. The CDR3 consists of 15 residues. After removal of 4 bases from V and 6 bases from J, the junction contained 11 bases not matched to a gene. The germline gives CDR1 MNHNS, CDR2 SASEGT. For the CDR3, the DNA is TGTGCCAGCAGTGTGTCACGGGGGGGAGTGGGCGAGCAGTACTTC. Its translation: CASSVSRGGVGEQYF.

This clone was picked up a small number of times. This chain's CDR3 is CASSLSPGAYGYTF. The CDR3 nucleotides are TGTGCCAGCAGTTTATCGCCGGGGGCCTACGGCTACACCTTC. V and J are TRBV27 and TRBJ1-2; D is possibly TRBD1 (6 bases). With 0 bases removed from V and 8 bases from J, the gap between germline ends came to 13 bases. Germline CDR1 and CDR2: MNHEY and SMNVEV (reference sequence). The CDR3 extends over 14 amino acids.

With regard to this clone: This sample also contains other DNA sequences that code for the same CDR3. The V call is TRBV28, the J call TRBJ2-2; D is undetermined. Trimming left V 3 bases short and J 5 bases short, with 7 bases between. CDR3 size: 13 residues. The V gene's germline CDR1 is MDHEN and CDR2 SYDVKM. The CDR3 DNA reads TGTGCCAGCAGTTTTATCCCTACCGGGGAGCTGTTTTTT. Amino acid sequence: CASSFIPTGELFF.

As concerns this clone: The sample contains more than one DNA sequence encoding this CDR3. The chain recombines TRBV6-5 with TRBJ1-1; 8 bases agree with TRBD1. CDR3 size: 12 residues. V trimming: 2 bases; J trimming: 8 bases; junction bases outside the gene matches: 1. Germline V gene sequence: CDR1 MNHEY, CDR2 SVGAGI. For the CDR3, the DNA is TGTGCCAGCAGTTACGGACAGGGCGAAGCTTTCTTT. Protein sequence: CASSYGQGEAFF.

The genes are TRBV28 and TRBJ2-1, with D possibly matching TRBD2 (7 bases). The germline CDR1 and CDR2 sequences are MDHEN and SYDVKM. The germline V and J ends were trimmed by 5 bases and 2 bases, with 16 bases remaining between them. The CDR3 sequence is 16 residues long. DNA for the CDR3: TGTGCCAGCAGTCCACTTAGGGGGGGCACCTACAATGAGCAGTTCTTC. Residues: CASSPLRGGTYNEQFF.

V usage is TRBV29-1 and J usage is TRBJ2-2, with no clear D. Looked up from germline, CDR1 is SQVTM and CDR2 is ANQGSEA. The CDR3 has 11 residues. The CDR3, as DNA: TGCACCATTTCAACTGGCGGGGAGCTGTTTTTT. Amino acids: CTISTGGELFF.

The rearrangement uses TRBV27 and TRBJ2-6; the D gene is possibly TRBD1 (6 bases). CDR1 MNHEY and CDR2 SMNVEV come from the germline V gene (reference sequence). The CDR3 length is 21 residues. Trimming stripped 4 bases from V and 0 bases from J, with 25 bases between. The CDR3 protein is CASSSYFIVGQRGSGANVLTF. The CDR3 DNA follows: TGTGCCAGCAGTTCCTACTTCATCGTAGGACAGCGTGGCTCTGGGGCCAACGTCCTGACTTTC.

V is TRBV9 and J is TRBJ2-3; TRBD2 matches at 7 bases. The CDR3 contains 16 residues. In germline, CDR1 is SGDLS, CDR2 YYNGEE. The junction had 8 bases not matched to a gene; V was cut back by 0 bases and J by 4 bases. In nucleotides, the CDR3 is TGTGCCAGCAGCGTAGGTGGCGGGAGAATCGCAGATACGCAGTATTTT. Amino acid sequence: CASSVGGGRIADTQYF.

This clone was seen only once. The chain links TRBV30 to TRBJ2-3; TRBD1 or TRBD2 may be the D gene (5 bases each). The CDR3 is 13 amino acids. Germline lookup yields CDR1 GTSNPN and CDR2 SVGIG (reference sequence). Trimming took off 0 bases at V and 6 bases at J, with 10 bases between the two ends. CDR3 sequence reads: CAWSVTWGDTQYF. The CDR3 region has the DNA TGTGCCTGGAGTGTAACGTGGGGGGATACGCAGTATTTT.

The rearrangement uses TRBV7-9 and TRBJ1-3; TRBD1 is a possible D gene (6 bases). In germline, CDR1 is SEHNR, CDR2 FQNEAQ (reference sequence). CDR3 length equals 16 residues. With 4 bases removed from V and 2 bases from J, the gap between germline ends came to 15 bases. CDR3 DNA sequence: TGTGCCAGCAGCTCAGAGATGGGACATCCTGGAAACACCATATATTTT. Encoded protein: CASSSEMGHPGNTIYF.

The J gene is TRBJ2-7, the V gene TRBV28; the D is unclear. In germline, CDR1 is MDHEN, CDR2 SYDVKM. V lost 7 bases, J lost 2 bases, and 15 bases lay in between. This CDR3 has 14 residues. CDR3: CASTLYNRPYEQYF. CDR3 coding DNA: TGTGCCAGCACCCTATATAATAGGCCCTACGAGCAGTACTTC.